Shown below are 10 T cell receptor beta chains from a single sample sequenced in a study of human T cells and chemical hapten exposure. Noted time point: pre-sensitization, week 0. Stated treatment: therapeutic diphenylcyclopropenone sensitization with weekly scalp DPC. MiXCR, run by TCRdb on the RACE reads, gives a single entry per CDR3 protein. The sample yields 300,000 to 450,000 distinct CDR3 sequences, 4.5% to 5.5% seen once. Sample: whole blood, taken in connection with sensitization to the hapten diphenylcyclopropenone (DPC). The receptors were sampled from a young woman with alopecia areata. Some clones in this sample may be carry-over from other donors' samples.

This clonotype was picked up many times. CDR3 residues: CASSQELQGAFGYTF. CDR3 in DNA: TGCGCCAGCAGCCAAGAGTTACAGGGGGCTTTTGGCTACACCTTC. The V gene is TRBV4-3, the J gene TRBJ1-2, with 9 bases fitting TRBD1. The V gene's germline CDR1 is LGHNA and CDR2 YSLEER. The CDR3 runs 15 residues. Trimming at V came to 0 bases and at J to 7 bases, leaving 6 bases not matched to a gene.

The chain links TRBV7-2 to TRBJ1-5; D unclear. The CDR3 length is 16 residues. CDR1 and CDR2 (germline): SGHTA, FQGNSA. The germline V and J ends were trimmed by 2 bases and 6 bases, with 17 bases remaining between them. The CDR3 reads CASSLYAAELGQPQHF. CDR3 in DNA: TGTGCCAGCAGCTTATATGCGGCAGAACTCGGTCAGCCCCAGCATTTT.

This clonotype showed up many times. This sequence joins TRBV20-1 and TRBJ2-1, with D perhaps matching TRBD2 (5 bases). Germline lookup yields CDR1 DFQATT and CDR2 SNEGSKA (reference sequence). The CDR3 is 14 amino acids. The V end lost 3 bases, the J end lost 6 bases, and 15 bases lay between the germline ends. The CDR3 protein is CSASDGKAANEQFF. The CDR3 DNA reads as TGCAGTGCTAGTGATGGGAAAGCGGCCAATGAGCAGTTCTTC.

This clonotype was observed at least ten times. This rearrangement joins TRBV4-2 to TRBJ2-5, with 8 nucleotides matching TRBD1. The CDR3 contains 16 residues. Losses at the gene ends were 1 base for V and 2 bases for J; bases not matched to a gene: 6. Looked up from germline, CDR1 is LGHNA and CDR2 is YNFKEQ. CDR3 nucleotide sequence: TGTGCCAGCAGCCAAGCATTAGGACAGGGACAAGAGACCCAGTACTTC. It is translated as CASSQALGQGQETQYF.

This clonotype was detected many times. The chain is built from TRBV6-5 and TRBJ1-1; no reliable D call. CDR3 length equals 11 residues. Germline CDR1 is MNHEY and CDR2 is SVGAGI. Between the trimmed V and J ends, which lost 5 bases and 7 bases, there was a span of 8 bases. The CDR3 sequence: CASSTPYEAFF. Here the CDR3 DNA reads TGTGCCAGCAGTACGCCGTATGAAGCTTTCTTT.

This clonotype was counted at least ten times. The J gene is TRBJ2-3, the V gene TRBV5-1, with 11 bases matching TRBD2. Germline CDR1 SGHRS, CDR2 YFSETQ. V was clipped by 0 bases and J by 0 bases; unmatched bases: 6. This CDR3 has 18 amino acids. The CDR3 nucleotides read TGCGCCAGCAGCTTGGAACTAGCGGGGGAATTAAGCACAGATACGCAGTATTTT. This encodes CASSLELAGELSTDTQYF.

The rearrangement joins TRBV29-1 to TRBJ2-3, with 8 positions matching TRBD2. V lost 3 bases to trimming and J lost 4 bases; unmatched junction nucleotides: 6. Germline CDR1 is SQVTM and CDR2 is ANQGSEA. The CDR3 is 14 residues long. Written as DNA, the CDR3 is TGCAGCGTTGACCGAGCGGGGGCGTCAGATACGCAGTATTTT. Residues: CSVDRAGASDTQYF.

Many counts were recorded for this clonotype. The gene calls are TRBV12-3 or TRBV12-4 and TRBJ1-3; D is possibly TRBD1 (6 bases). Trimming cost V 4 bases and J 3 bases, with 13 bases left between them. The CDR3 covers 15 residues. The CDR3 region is CASSSLQGRGNTIYF. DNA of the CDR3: TGTGCCAGCAGTTCCTTACAGGGTCGTGGAAACACCATATATTTT.

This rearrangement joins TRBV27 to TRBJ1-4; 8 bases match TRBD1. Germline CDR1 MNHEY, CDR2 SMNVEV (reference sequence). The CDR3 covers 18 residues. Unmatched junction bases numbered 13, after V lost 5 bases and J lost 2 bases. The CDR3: CASSPNTGGAYTNEKLFF. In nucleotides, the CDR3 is TGTGCCAGCAGTCCCAATACAGGGGGAGCTTACACTAATGAAAAACTGTTTTTT.

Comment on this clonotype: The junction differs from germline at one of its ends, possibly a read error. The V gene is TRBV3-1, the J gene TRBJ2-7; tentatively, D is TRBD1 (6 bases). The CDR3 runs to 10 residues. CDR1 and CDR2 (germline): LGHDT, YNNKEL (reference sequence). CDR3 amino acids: CASSPWTDLF. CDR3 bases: TGTGCCAGCAGCCCATGGACAGATCTCTTC.